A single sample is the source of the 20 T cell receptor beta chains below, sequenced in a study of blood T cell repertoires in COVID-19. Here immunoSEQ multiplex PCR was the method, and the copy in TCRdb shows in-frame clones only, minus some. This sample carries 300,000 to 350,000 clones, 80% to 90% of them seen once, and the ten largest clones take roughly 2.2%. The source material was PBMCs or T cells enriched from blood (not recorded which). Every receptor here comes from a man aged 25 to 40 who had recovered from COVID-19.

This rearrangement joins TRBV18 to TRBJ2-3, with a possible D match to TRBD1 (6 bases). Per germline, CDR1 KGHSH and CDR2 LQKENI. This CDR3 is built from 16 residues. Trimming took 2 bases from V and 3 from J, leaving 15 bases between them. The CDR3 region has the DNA TGTGCCAGCTCACCATTCAGGGGATCAAATACAGATACGCAGTATTTT. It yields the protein CASSPFRGSNTDTQYF.

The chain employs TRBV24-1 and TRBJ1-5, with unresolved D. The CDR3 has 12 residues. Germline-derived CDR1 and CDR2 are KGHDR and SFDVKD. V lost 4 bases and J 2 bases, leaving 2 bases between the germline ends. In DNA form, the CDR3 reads TGTGCCACCAGTGACGGCAATCAGCCCCAGCATTTT. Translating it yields CATSDGNQPQHF.

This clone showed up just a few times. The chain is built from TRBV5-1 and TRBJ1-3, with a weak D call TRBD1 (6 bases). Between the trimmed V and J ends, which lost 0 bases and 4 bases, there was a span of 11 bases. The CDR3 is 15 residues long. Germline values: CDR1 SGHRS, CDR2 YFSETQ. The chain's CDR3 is CASSLAGGEGNTIYF. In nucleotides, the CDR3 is TGCGCCAGCAGCTTGGCTGGGGGCGAAGGAAACACCATATATTTT.

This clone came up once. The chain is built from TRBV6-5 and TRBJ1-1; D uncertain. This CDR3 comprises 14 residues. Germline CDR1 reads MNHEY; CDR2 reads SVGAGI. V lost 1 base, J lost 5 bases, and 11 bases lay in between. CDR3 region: CASSYYDKSTEAFF. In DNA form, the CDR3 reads TGTGCCAGCAGTTACTACGACAAGTCGACTGAAGCTTTCTTT.

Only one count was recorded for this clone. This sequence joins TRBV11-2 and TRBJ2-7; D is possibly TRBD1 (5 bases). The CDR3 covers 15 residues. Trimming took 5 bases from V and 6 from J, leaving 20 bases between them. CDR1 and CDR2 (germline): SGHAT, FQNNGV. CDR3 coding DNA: TGTGCCAGCAGCCGAGTGGGGCATCGGGTTGCCGAGCAGTACTTC. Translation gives CASSRVGHRVAEQYF.

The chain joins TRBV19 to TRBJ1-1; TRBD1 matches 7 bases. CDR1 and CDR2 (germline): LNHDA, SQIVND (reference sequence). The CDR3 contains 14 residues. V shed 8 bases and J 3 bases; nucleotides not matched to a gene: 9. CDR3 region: CASRRQGLDTEAFF. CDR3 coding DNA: TGTGCCAGTCGAAGACAGGGTTTGGACACTGAAGCTTTCTTT. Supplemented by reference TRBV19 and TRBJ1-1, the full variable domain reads DGGITQSPKYLFRKEGQNVTLSCEQNLNHDAMYWYRQDPGQGLRLIYYSQIVNDFQKGDIAEGYSVSREKKESFPLTVTSAQKNPTAFYLCASRRQGLDTEAFFGQGTRLTVV.

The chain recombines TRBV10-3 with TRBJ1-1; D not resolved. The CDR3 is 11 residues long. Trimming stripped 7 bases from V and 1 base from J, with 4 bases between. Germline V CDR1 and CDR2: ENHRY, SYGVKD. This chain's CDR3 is CAITSNTEAFF. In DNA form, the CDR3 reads TGTGCCATCACGTCGAACACTGAAGCTTTCTTT.

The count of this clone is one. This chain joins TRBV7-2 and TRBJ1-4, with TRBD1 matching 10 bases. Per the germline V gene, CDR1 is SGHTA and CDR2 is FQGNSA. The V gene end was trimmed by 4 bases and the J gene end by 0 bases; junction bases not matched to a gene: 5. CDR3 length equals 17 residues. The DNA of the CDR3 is TGTGCCAGCAGCTCCCGAGGACAGGGGGCAACTAATGAAAAACTGTTTTTT. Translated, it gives CASSSRGQGATNEKLFF. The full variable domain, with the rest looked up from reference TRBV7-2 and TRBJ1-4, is GAGVSQSPSNKVTEKGKDVELRCDPISGHTALYWYRQSLGQGLEFLIYFQGNSAPDKSGLPSDRFSAERTGGSVSTLTIQRTQQEDSAVYLCASSSRGQGATNEKLFFGSGTQLSVL.

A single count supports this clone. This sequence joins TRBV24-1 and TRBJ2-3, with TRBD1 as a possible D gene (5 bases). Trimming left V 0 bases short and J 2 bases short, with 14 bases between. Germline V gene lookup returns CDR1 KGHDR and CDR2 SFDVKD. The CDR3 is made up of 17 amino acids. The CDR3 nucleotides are TGTGCCACCAGTGATTTGTACGCGACAGCCTCCACAGATACGCAGTATTTT. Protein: CATSDLYATASTDTQYF.

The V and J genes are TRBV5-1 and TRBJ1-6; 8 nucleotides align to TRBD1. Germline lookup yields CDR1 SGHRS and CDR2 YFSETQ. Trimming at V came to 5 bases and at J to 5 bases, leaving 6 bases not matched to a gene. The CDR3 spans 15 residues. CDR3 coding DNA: TGCGCCAGCAGAAGAGGGACAGGTGATAATTCACCCCTCCACTTT. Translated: CASRRGTGDNSPLHF.

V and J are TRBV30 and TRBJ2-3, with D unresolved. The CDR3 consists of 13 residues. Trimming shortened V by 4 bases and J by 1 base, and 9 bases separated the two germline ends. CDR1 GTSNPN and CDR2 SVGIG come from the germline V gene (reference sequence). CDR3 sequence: CAWTRTGTDTQYF. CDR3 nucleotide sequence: TGTGCCTGGACCCGAACAGGCACAGATACGCAGTATTTT.

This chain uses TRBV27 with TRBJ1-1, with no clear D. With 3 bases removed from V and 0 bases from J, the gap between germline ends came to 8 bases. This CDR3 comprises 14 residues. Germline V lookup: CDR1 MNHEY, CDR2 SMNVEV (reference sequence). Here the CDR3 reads CASSFLQLNTEAFF. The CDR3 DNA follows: TGTGCCAGCAGTTTTTTACAGCTGAACACTGAAGCTTTCTTT.

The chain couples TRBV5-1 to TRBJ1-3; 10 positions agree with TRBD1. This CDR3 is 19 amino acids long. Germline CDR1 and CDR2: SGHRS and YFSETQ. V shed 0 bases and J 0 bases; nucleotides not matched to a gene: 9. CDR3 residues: CASSLGTGGSMSSGNTIYF. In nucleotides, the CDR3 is TGCGCCAGCAGCTTGGGGACAGGGGGGAGTATGAGCTCTGGAAACACCATATATTTT.

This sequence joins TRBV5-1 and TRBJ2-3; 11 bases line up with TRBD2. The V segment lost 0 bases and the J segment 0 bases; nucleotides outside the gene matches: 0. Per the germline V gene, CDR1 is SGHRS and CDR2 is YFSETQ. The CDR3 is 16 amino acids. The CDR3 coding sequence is TGCGCCAGCAGCTTGGGACTAGCGGGAAGCACAGATACGCAGTATTTT. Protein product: CASSLGLAGSTDTQYF.

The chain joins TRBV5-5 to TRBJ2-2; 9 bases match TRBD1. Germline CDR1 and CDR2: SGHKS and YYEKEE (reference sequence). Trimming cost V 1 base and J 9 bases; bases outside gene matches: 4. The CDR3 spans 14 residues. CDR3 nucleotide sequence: TGTGCCAGCAGCTTGACGGACAGGGGACGGGAGCTGTTTTTT. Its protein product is CASSLTDRGRELFF. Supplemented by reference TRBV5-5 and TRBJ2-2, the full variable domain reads DAGVTQSPTHLIKTRGQQVTLRCSPISGHKSVSWYQQVLGQGPQFIFQYYEKEERGRGNFPDRFSARQFPNYSSELNVNALLLGDSALYLCASSLTDRGRELFFGEGSRLTVL.

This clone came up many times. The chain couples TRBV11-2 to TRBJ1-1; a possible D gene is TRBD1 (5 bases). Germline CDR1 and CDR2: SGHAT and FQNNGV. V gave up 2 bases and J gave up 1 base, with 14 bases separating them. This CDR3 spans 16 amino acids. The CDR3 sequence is CASSLQFGQKNTEAFF. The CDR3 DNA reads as TGTGCCAGCAGCTTACAATTTGGACAAAAGAACACTGAAGCTTTCTTT.

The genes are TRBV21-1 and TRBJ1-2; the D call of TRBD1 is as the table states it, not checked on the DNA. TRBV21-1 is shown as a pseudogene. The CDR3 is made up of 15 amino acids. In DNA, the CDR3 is TGTGCCAGCAGCACACGGGACAGTGGTTACTATGGCTACACCTTC. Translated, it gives CASSTRDSGYYGYTF.

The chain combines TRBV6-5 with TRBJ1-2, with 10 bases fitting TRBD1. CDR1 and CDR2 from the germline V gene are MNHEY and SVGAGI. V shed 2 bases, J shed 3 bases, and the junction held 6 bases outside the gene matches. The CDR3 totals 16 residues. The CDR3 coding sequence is TGTGCCAGCAGTTACACCCCCGGGACAGGGGACTATGGCTACACCTTC. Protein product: CASSYTPGTGDYGYTF.

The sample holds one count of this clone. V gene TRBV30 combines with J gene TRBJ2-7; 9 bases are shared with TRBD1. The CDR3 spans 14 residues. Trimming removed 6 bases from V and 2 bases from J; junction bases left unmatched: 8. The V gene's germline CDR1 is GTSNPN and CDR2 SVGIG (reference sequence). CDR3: CACPNRDRAYEQYF. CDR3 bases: TGTGCCTGTCCAAACCGGGACAGGGCCTACGAGCAGTACTTC.

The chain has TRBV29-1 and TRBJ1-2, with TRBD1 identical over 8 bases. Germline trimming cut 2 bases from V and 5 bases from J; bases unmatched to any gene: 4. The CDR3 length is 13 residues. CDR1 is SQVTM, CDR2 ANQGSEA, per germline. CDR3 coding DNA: TGCAGCGTTGAACCCAGGGGGCCTTATGGCTACACCTTC. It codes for CSVEPRGPYGYTF.